These 26 T cell receptor beta chains share one sample of origin, sequenced in a study of blood T cell repertoires in COVID-19. Assay used: immunoSEQ multiplex PCR; TCRdb lists only in-frame clones, some missing. The sample consists of 200,000 to 250,000 clones, 85% to 90% of them appearing once. The sample was PBMCs or T cells enriched from blood (not recorded which). The receptors were gathered from a woman in her fifties or sixties in a cohort exposed to, infected with or recovered from COVID-19 (not recorded which).

This clone was recorded once. The V call is TRBV30, the J call TRBJ1-6; 7 bases are a match to TRBD1. The CDR3 sequence is 13 residues long. Trimming took 5 bases from V and 9 from J; bases not matched to a gene: 7. Germline V lookup: CDR1 GTSNPN, CDR2 SVGIG (reference sequence). Here the CDR3 reads CAWAGTVVSPLHF. Written as DNA, the CDR3 is TGTGCCTGGGCCGGGACAGTCGTTTCACCCCTCCACTTT.

The chain has TRBV6-5 and TRBJ2-3, with D perhaps TRBD1 (6 bases). V was clipped by 6 bases and J by 3 bases, with 16 bases between them. In germline, CDR1 is MNHEY, CDR2 SVGAGI. The CDR3 loop spans 15 amino acids. CDR3 coding DNA: TGTGCCAGCAGCGAGCGGAACAGGGCTACAGATACGCAGTATTTT. Translating gives CASSERNRATDTQYF.

The genes are TRBV4-3 and TRBJ1-2; D gene uncertain. V lost 4 bases and J lost 2, with 11 bases in between. The CDR3 has 14 residues. Germline V gene lookup returns CDR1 LGHNA and CDR2 YSLEER. CDR3 DNA: TGCGCCAGCAGCCTGACAAGACAAAACTATGGCTACACCTTC. Translation: CASSLTRQNYGYTF.

The chain joins TRBV3-1 (or the pseudogene TRBV3-2) to TRBJ1-1; possible D gene TRBD1, 5 bases. Germline lookup yields CDR1 LGHDT and CDR2 YNNKEL (reference sequence). The CDR3 runs 15 residues. Trimming took off 4 bases at V and 4 bases at J, with 16 bases between the two ends. CDR3 in amino acids: CASSPPGGGGTEAFF. The CDR3 DNA reads as TGTGCCAGCAGCCCCCCGGGCGGGGGAGGCACTGAAGCTTTCTTT.

This chain joins TRBV11-2 and TRBJ1-6, with 8 positions matching TRBD1. Germline V CDR1 and CDR2: SGHAT, FQNNGV. Losses at the gene ends were 5 bases for V and 5 bases for J; bases not matched to a gene: 5. This CDR3 spans 15 amino acids. The CDR3 loop is CASSLLDRDNSPLHF. CDR3 coding DNA: TGTGCCAGCAGCCTCCTGGACAGGGATAATTCACCCCTCCACTTT.

CDR3 coding DNA: TGTGCCAGCACAGACAGGGGGCTATTGAATCAGCCCCAGCATTTT. Protein: CASTDRGLLNQPQHF. The chain recombines TRBV19 with TRBJ1-5, with TRBD1 identical over 10 bases. The junction had 9 bases not matched to a gene; V was cut back by 9 bases and J by 4 bases. Per the germline V gene, CDR1 is LNHDA and CDR2 is SQIVND (reference sequence). This CDR3 comprises 15 residues.

V gene TRBV5-4 combines with J gene TRBJ1-1; D unresolved. Germline loops: CDR1 SGHNT, CDR2 YYREEE (reference sequence). V gave up 0 bases and J gave up 1 base, with 7 bases separating them. This CDR3 is 14 amino acids long. The CDR3 is CASSLARENTEAFF. CDR3 in DNA: TGTGCCAGCAGCTTGGCGCGGGAGAACACTGAAGCTTTCTTT.

The chain recombines TRBV2 with TRBJ1-4; 10 bases fit TRBD1. The germline V gene encodes CDR1 SNHLY and CDR2 FYNNEI. This CDR3 comprises 14 residues. The V gene end was trimmed by 10 bases and the J gene end by 4 bases; junction bases not matched to a gene: 6. The CDR3 region is CATTGGEGNEKLFF. Written as DNA, the CDR3 is TGTGCCACGACAGGGGGCGAAGGTAATGAAAAACTGTTTTTT.

This sequence joins TRBV4-2 and TRBJ1-1; 11 bases match TRBD1. Unmatched junction bases numbered 4, after V lost 1 base and J lost 6 bases. The CDR3 is 15 amino acids. Germline assignment: CDR1 LGHNA and CDR2 YNFKEQ. The CDR3 nucleotides are TGTGCCAGCAGCCAAGGGGGACAGGGGGTAGCTGAAGCTTTCTTT. This codes for CASSQGGQGVAEAFF.

This clone was picked up one time. V usage is TRBV30 and J usage is TRBJ2-6; D gene unclear. Germline CDR1 reads GTSNPN; CDR2 reads SVGIG (reference sequence). The CDR3 has 16 amino acids. Trimming took off 2 bases at V and 0 bases at J, with 11 bases between the two ends. CDR3: CAWSSYSHSGANVLTF. For the CDR3, the DNA is TGTGCCTGGAGTAGTTACAGCCACTCTGGGGCCAACGTCCTGACTTTC.

The chain links TRBV28 to TRBJ1-2; tentative D call: TRBD1 (5 bases). The CDR3 loop spans 12 amino acids. Trimming took off 10 bases at V and 4 bases at J, with 13 bases between the two ends. In germline, CDR1 is MDHEN, CDR2 SYDVKM. Here the CDR3 reads CATQSGIYGYTF. In DNA form, the CDR3 reads TGTGCCACTCAATCAGGGATCTATGGCTACACCTTC.

CDR3 nucleotides: TGTGCCAGCAGCTCCCAACTGTATACTGAAGCTTTCTTT. Residues: CASSSQLYTEAFF. J is TRBJ1-1 and V is TRBV11-3; D is undetermined. The CDR3 extends over 13 amino acids. Trimming took off 4 bases at V and 5 bases at J, with 11 bases between the two ends. Per the germline V gene, CDR1 is SGHNT and CDR2 is YENEEA.

This clone was found once. This rearrangement joins TRBV5-4 to TRBJ2-7; the D gene is possibly TRBD1 (6 bases). V gave up 3 bases and J gave up 7 bases, with 14 bases separating them. Germline CDR1 and CDR2: SGHNT and YYREEE (reference sequence). This CDR3 comprises 13 residues. The CDR3 here is CASSYGTLTEQYF. The CDR3 DNA is TGTGCCAGCAGCTATGGGACACTTACTGAGCAGTACTTC.

The chain couples TRBV29-1 to TRBJ1-1, with TRBD1 as a possible D gene (6 bases). Germline V gene data show CDR1 as SQVTM and CDR2 as ANQGSEA. The CDR3 extends over 14 amino acids. V lost 7 bases and J lost 0, with 15 bases in between. CDR3 nucleotides: TGCAGCGCACGGACAGAACCTATGAACACTGAAGCTTTCTTT. Its translation: CSARTEPMNTEAFF. The variable domain in full, completed from reference TRBV29-1 and TRBJ1-1, reads SAVISQKPSRDICQRGTSLTIQCQVDSQVTMMFWYRQQPGQSLTLIATANQGSEATYESGFVIDKFPISRPNLTFSTLTVSNMSPEDSSIYLCSARTEPMNTEAFFGQGTRLTVV.

This chain links TRBV5-1 with TRBJ2-1; TRBD2 matches 8 bases. Looked up from germline, CDR1 is SGHRS and CDR2 is YFSETQ. CDR3 length: 15 residues. The V segment lost 2 bases and the J segment 5 bases; nucleotides outside the gene matches: 6. This CDR3 reads CASSFGSGSNNEQFF. CDR3 coding DNA: TGCGCCAGCAGCTTTGGCAGCGGGAGCAACAATGAGCAGTTCTTC. Together with reference TRBV5-1 and TRBJ2-1, the CDR3 gives the full variable domain: KAGVTQTPRYLIKTRGQQVTLSCSPISGHRSVSWYQQTPGQGLQFLFEYFSETQRNKGNFPGRFSGRQFSNSRSEMNVSTLELGDSALYLCASSFGSGSNNEQFFGPGTRLTVL.

This chain uses TRBV29-1 with TRBJ1-5, with 12 positions matching TRBD1. The CDR3 is 15 residues long. CDR1 and CDR2 (germline): SQVTM, ANQGSEA. V shed 4 bases and J 6 bases; nucleotides not matched to a gene: 7. The CDR3 bases are TGCAGCGTTGCCGCGGGGACAGGGGGCGGTCAGCCCCAGCATTTT. It specifies CSVAAGTGGGQPQHF.

This chain links TRBV18 with TRBJ2-2; TRBD2 aligns across 12 bases. Germline values: CDR1 KGHSH, CDR2 LQKENI. J lost 5 bases, V lost 4 bases, and 5 bases had no gene match. There are 16 residues in the CDR3. This CDR3 reads CASSQTSGGYTGELFF. CDR3 in DNA: TGTGCCAGCTCACAGACTAGCGGGGGATATACCGGGGAGCTGTTTTTT. Based on the CDR3 plus reference TRBV18 and TRBJ2-2, the full variable domain is NAGVMQNPRHLVRRRGQEARLRCSPMKGHSHVYWYRQLPEEGLKFMVYLQKENIIDESGMPKERFSAEFPKEGPSILRIQQVVRGDSAAYFCASSQTSGGYTGELFFGEGSRLTVL.

V gene TRBV5-6 combines with J gene TRBJ1-2, with 7 nucleotides matching TRBD1. V was pared by 4 bases and J by 3 bases, with 6 bases of the junction left unmatched. Germline values: CDR1 SGHDT, CDR2 YYEEEE. The CDR3 is made up of 14 amino acids. CDR3 nucleotide sequence: TGTGCCAGCAGCGTCGGGACAGTACACTATGGCTACACCTTC. Protein sequence: CASSVGTVHYGYTF.

The chain combines TRBV11-1 with TRBJ2-7, with 12 bases fitting TRBD2. The CDR3 spans 16 residues. V lost 2 bases and J lost 0; bases outside the gene matches: 2. The germline V gene encodes CDR1 SGHAT and CDR2 FQDESV (reference sequence). The DNA for the CDR3 is TGTGCCAGCAGCTTAACTAGCGGGGGGAGCTCCTACGAGCAGTACTTC. Translating gives CASSLTSGGSSYEQYF.

The chain uses TRBV7-9 and TRBJ2-7, with 7 bases that match TRBD2. Germline V gene lookup returns CDR1 SEHNR and CDR2 FQNEAQ (reference sequence). The CDR3 totals 14 residues. V lost 4 bases and J lost 1; bases outside the gene matches: 4. CDR3: CASSSSGGSYEQYF. DNA for the CDR3: TGTGCCAGCAGCTCTAGCGGCGGTTCCTACGAGCAGTACTTC.

The chain uses TRBV19 and TRBJ1-6, with 8 bases lining up with TRBD1. The CDR3 is 13 residues long. The V segment lost 5 bases and the J segment 8 bases; nucleotides outside the gene matches: 2. Germline values: CDR1 LNHDA, CDR2 SQIVND (reference sequence). The CDR3 region has the DNA TGTGCCAGTAGTTACAGGGGGGATTCACCCCTCCACTTT. Its protein product is CASSYRGDSPLHF.

J is TRBJ1-2 and V is TRBV4-1; D is undetermined. With 2 bases removed from V and 6 bases from J, the gap between germline ends came to 16 bases. The CDR3 has 15 residues. Germline V CDR1 and CDR2: MGHRA, YSYEKL. The CDR3, as DNA: TGCGCCAGCAGCCAAACATGGCAGTCAGTAAATGGCTACACCTTC. This encodes CASSQTWQSVNGYTF.

The chain employs TRBV5-1 and TRBJ1-1; TRBD1 is a possible D gene (6 bases). Germline loops: CDR1 SGHRS, CDR2 YFSETQ. Deletions cut 1 base from V and 5 bases from J, with 15 bases between. This CDR3 has 15 residues. CDR3 sequence (DNA): TGCGCCAGCAGCTTGTACGGGGGGCAAGGGACTGAAGCTTTCTTT. Translated, it gives CASSLYGGQGTEAFF.

V gene TRBV11-2 combines with J gene TRBJ2-4, with D possibly matching TRBD1 (5 bases). Trimming stripped 5 bases from V and 5 bases from J, with 13 bases between. The V gene's germline CDR1 is SGHAT and CDR2 FQNNGV. The CDR3 extends over 14 amino acids. CDR3: CASSIGQGENIQYF. In DNA form, the CDR3 reads TGTGCCAGCAGCATTGGACAAGGTGAAAACATTCAGTACTTC.

J is TRBJ1-2 and V is TRBV18; TRBD1 aligns across 7 bases. V lost 3 bases to trimming and J lost 4 bases; unmatched junction nucleotides: 5. The CDR3 loop spans 14 amino acids. From germline, CDR1 is KGHSH and CDR2 LQKENI. The CDR3 DNA reads TGTGCCAGCTCACCGGAGGGGGCTATCTATGGCTACACCTTC. Encoded protein: CASSPEGAIYGYTF.

The chain joins TRBV5-1 to TRBJ2-5, with TRBD1 matching over 10 bases. CDR1 and CDR2 from the germline V gene are SGHRS and YFSETQ. J lost 5 bases, V lost 4 bases, and 5 bases had no gene match. The CDR3 spans 14 residues. CDR3 protein: CASSRDRGLETQYF. As DNA, the CDR3 is TGCGCCAGCAGCCGGGACAGGGGTTTGGAGACCCAGTACTTC.